Listed below are T cell receptor beta chains from one sample, sequenced in a study of vaccination effects on CD4 cells after COVID-19. Generated by immunoSEQ multiplex PCR, the TCRdb table keeps only in-frame clones and is missing some. The top ten hold about 15% of the sample, which has 30,000 or so clones, 70% to 85% seen once. Antigens for these TCRs are unknown. Source: CD4+ T cells from PBMCs cultured without peptide, taken after COVID-19 vaccination. Source of these receptors: a human donor who received a COVID-19 vaccine. The CDR3 runs from the conserved cysteine through the conserved F or W. Fields, in order: J gene, D gene, V gene, clone size, CDR3 protein, CDR3 DNA. The D gene is left open where the match is weak. Clone size appears in some rows only: once, few, many, or a class for an expanded clone.

TRBJ1-1 TRBD1 TRBV11-2 NA CASSFLGWDRVKNTEAFF TGTGCCAGCAGCTTCCTAGGGTGGGACAGGGTAAAGAACACTGAAGCTTTCTTT
TRBJ2-4 NA TRBV6-4 once CASSPRGWRGEAKNIQYF TGTGCCAGCAGCCCCAGGGGGTGGAGGGGTGAAGCCAAAAACATTCAGTACTTC
TRBJ2-5 NA TRBV7-9 NA CASSPLGPGVQETQYF TGTGCCAGCAGCCCGCTCGGTCCTGGGGTCCAAGAGACCCAGTACTTC
TRBJ1-6 NA TRBV27 few CASSLLGRYSPLHF TGTGCCAGCAGTTTACTGGGCAGGTATTCACCCCTCCACTTT
TRBJ2-3 NA TRBV5-4 few CASSWTLGTGGSSTDTQYF TGTGCCAGCAGCTGGACATTGGGAACAGGAGGCAGTAGCACAGATACGCAGTATTTT
TRBJ1-2 NA TRBV7-2 NA CASSLAPNLYGYTF TGTGCCAGCAGCTTAGCCCCCAATCTCTATGGCTACACCTTC
TRBJ2-6 NA TRBV7-3 NA CASSLGGGANSGANVLTF TGTGCCAGCAGCTTAGGAGGGGGCGCCAACTCTGGGGCCAACGTCCTGACTTTC
TRBJ1-1 TRBD1 TRBV5-1 few CASSSGTAERNTEAFF TGCGCCAGCAGCTCCGGGACAGCCGAGAGGAACACTGAAGCTTTCTTT
TRBJ1-1 NA TRBV30 NA CAWSWPGRTEAFF TGTGCCTGGAGTTGGCCGGGGAGGACTGAAGCTTTCTTT
TRBJ2-6 TRBD2 TRBV19 NA CASSIPDWGGRTGANVLTF TGTGCCAGTAGTATCCCCGATTGGGGGGGGAGAACTGGGGCCAACGTCCTGACTTTC
TRBJ1-2 TRBD1 TRBV18 NA CASSQTGGGYGYTF TGTGCCAGCTCACAGACAGGGGGTGGCTATGGCTACACCTTC
TRBJ1-1 NA TRBV19 NA CASSIDGGQRAFF TGTGCCAGTAGTATAGACGGGGGGCAACGAGCTTTCTTT
TRBJ2-7 NA TRBV29-1 NA CSVGPGGGYEQYF TGCAGCGTTGGTCCCGGGGGAGGCTACGAGCAGTACTTC
TRBJ2-5 NA TRBV7-3 NA CASSFGGVETQYF TGTGCCAGCAGCTTCGGCGGGGTGGAGACCCAGTACTTC
TRBJ1-2 NA TRBV7-2 NA CASSFVNYGYTF TGTGCCAGCAGCTTCGTTAACTATGGCTACACCTTC
TRBJ1-6 NA TRBV3-1/TRBV3-2 NA CASSPGTYPNSPLHF TGTGCCAGCAGCCCCGGGACGTATCCAAATTCACCCCTCCACTTT
TRBJ1-5 NA TRBV28 NA CASSRTVSQPQHF TGTGCCAGCAGTCGGACAGTAAGTCAGCCCCAGCATTTT
TRBJ2-4 NA TRBV7-9 NA CASSLAGGSKNIQYF TGTGCCAGCAGCTTAGCGGGGGGAAGCAAAAACATTCAGTACTTC
TRBJ1-6 NA TRBV15 NA CATSRDSQVADLHF TGTGCCACCAGCAGAGATTCCCAGGTGGCCGACCTCCACTTT
TRBJ2-5 TRBD2 TRBV5-4 NA CASSPGLAAVETQYF TGTGCCAGCAGCCCCGGACTAGCGGCGGTGGAGACCCAGTACTTC
TRBJ1-5 TRBD1 TRBV20-1 NA CSASSRQGWQPQHF TGCAGTGCTAGTTCCCGACAGGGATGGCAGCCCCAGCATTTT
TRBJ1-2 TRBD1 TRBV7-2 once CASSSTDRVGYGYTF TGTGCCAGCAGCTCGACGGACAGGGTTGGTTATGGCTACACCTTC
TRBJ2-7 TRBD2 TRBV3-1/TRBV3-2 NA CASSRLAESSYEQYF TGTGCCAGCAGCCGACTAGCGGAGAGCTCCTACGAGCAGTACTTC
TRBJ1-3 NA TRBV11-2 few CASTPLGYRSGNTIYF TGTGCCAGCACCCCCCTCGGATATAGGTCTGGAAACACCATATATTTT
TRBJ2-7 NA TRBV2 NA CASSEVAPQYF TGTGCCAGCAGTGAAGTCGCCCCACAGTACTTC
TRBJ2-3 TRBD2 TRBV28 NA CASSFQRGRAADTQYF TGTGCCAGCAGTTTTCAAAGAGGGAGGGCCGCAGATACGCAGTATTTT
TRBJ2-7 NA TRBV10-2 NA CASSVQPNYEQYF TGCGCCAGCAGTGTTCAGCCTAACTACGAGCAGTACTTC
TRBJ2-5 NA TRBV6-1 NA CASSEARQETQYF TGTGCCAGCAGTGAAGCGCGTCAAGAGACCCAGTACTTC
TRBJ1-1 NA TRBV18 NA CASSPPKMNTEAFF TGTGCCAGCTCACCTCCAAAAATGAACACTGAAGCTTTCTTT
TRBJ2-1 NA TRBV7-9 NA CASSLGRQRGQFF TGTGCCAGCAGCTTAGGCCGGCAACGAGGGCAGTTCTTC
TRBJ2-1 TRBD2 TRBV7-9 few CASSLGAGGPHNEQFF TGTGCCAGCAGCTTAGGAGCGGGAGGGCCCCACAATGAGCAGTTCTTC
TRBJ1-1 NA TRBV6-5 NA CASRDTKGEAFF TGTGCCAGCAGAGATACTAAGGGTGAAGCTTTCTTT
TRBJ1-2 NA TRBV10-1 few CASRSLGSGYGYTF TGCGCCAGCAGGTCCTTGGGTTCGGGCTATGGCTACACCTTC
TRBJ2-7 NA TRBV4-2 NA CASSQDRLSHPYEQYF TGTGCCAGCAGCCAAGATAGGCTTAGCCACCCCTACGAGCAGTACTTC
TRBJ2-7 NA TRBV19 NA CASSNRDGAYEQYF TGTGCCAGTAGTAACAGGGACGGAGCCTACGAGCAGTACTTC
TRBJ2-5 NA TRBV19 NA CASSITRETQYF TGTGCCAGTAGTATTACGAGAGAGACCCAGTACTTC
TRBJ2-5 NA TRBV5-1 NA CASSLAGGRETQYF TGCGCCAGCAGCTTGGCTGGAGGGAGGGAGACCCAGTACTTC
TRBJ2-1 NA TRBV7-5 NA CARSQNPGQAFLHSYNEQFF TGTGCCAGAAGCCAGAACCCGGGACAGGCCTTTCTACACTCCTACAATGAGCAGTTCTTC
TRBJ2-2 NA TRBV18 NA CASSPPMATGELFF TGTGCCAGCTCACCACCGATGGCGACCGGGGAGCTGTTTTTT
TRBJ2-7 NA TRBV29-1 NA CSGSMAYEQYF TGCAGCGGATCCATGGCCTACGAGCAGTACTTC
TRBJ2-5 NA TRBV29-1 few CSVDGGSQQTQYF TGCAGCGTTGACGGAGGGAGCCAACAGACCCAGTACTTC
TRBJ2-6 TRBD1 TRBV5-1 NA CASSSTPGTAPSGANVLTF TGCGCCAGCAGTTCCACTCCCGGGACAGCCCCCTCGGGGGCCAACGTCCTGACTTTC
TRBJ1-3 NA TRBV2 NA CASRPSTTGAHTIYF TGTGCCAGCAGGCCCTCCACTACCGGGGCGCACACCATATATTTT
TRBJ1-1 TRBD1 TRBV19 NA CATRPGTGRTEAFF TGTGCCACTCGTCCCGGGACAGGGAGAACTGAAGCTTTCTTT
TRBJ2-1 TRBD2 TRBV28 NA CASSLAGAYNEQFF TGTGCCAGCAGCCTAGCGGGAGCCTACAATGAGCAGTTCTTC
TRBJ1-2 TRBD1 TRBV6-6 NA CASSYSAVLGGDGYTF TGTGCCAGCAGTTACTCGGCGGTACTAGGGGGCGATGGCTACACCTTC
TRBJ1-1 NA TRBV19 NA CASSMTLNTEAFF TGTGCCAGTAGTATGACGTTAAACACTGAAGCTTTCTTT
TRBJ1-1 NA TRBV7-2 NA CASSLGLRTSTEAFF TGTGCCAGCAGCTTGGGGTTGAGGACTAGCACTGAAGCTTTCTTT
TRBJ1-1 TRBD1 TRBV10-3 NA CAIRHPGQGSEAFF TGTGCCATCAGGCATCCGGGACAGGGGTCGGAAGCTTTCTTT